Each of the 2 T cell receptor beta chains below was sequenced from the same sample in a study of cytomegalovirus exposure and HLA in healthy donors. PCR involved 60 Vbeta and 13 Jbeta primers. Sequencing was performed with immunoSEQ multiplex PCR; in TCRdb, only in-frame clones are kept and a portion is missing. The data contain some 150,000 clones, about 79% of them singletons. Sequences were obtained from PBMCs. These receptors all come from a man between 35 and 55 years old in good health and CMV-seropositive.

J is TRBJ2-1 and V is TRBV11-2, with D perhaps TRBD1 (7 bases). This CDR3 is built from 16 residues. V gave up 2 bases and J gave up 8 bases, with 19 bases separating them. Germline CDR1 SGHAT, CDR2 FQNNGV. CDR3 protein: CASSLRRDRRGDEQFF. CDR3 bases: TGTGCCAGCAGCTTACGGAGGGACAGACGAGGCGATGAGCAGTTCTTC. The full variable domain, completed using reference TRBV11-2 and TRBJ2-1, is EAGVAQSPRYKIIEKRQSVAFWCNPISGHATLYWYQQILGQGPKLLIQFQNNGVVDDSQLPKDRFSAERLKGVDSTLKIQPAKLEDSAVYLCASSLRRDRRGDEQFFGPGTRLTVL.

The J gene is TRBJ1-2, the V gene TRBV19; D is possibly TRBD1 (6 bases). V was trimmed by 8 bases and J by 5 bases, leaving 15 bases between them. The CDR3 runs to 13 residues. Germline V gene lookup returns CDR1 LNHDA and CDR2 SQIVND (reference sequence). The CDR3 nucleotides read TGTGCCAGTGGGTACAGCAGGGGATATGGCTACACCTTC. Translating it yields CASGYSRGYGYTF.